The 30 T cell receptor beta chains below were found in one sample sequenced in a study of quantifying T cell responses using KT2 cells. Study information: TCR alpha and beta constant-region primers primed reverse transcription of RNA.

Each cDNA got a UMI-containing oligo ligated at its 3' end. First-round PCR used about 4 cycles and beta primers RC1.1 and RC1.2 covering TRBC1 and TRBC2. TCRdb re-called the UMI-ligation and nested PCR reads with MiXCR, one entry per CDR3 protein. This table has 50,000 to 70,000 distinct CDR3 sequences, around an eighth appearing once. The sample comprised PBMCs spiked with cells of the T cell clone KT2. These receptors were taken from a human donor.

V is TRBV29-1 and J is TRBJ1-5; D is unclear. CDR3 length: 14 amino acids. Trimming removed 4 bases at V and 1 base at J, with 11 bases between. Germline CDR1 and CDR2: SQVTM and ANQGSEA. The CDR3 DNA sequence: TGCAGCGTTGCCCGGGGAGGAAGCAATCAGCCCCAGCATTTT. It specifies CSVARGGSNQPQHF. Full variable domain (rest looked up from reference TRBV29-1 and TRBJ1-5): SAVISQKPSRDICQRGTSLTIQCQVDSQVTMMFWYRQQPGQSLTLIATANQGSEATYESGFVIDKFPISRPNLTFSTLTVSNMSPEDSSIYLCSVARGGSNQPQHFGDGTRLSIL.

This clonotype was picked up a small number of times. The V call is TRBV12-3 or TRBV12-4, the J call TRBJ1-1; the D is unclear. This CDR3 has 15 residues. V lost 3 bases and J 4 bases, leaving 15 bases between the germline ends. The CDR3 bases are TGTGCCAGCAGTTTGACCACGGGGTTCGCCACTGAAGCTTTCTTT. This encodes CASSLTTGFATEAFF.

This clonotype was observed many times. The rearrangement links TRBV2 to TRBJ1-1; D gene unclear. Deletions cut 6 bases from V and 4 bases from J, with 12 bases between. The V gene's germline CDR1 is SNHLY and CDR2 FYNNEI. The CDR3 length is 13 residues. CDR3 sequence: CASRDTARTEAFF. The CDR3, as DNA: TGTGCCAGCAGAGACACCGCTCGCACTGAAGCTTTCTTT.

The chain links TRBV18 to TRBJ2-7; 11 nucleotides line up with TRBD2. CDR3 length: 15 residues. Germline-derived CDR1 and CDR2 are KGHSH and LQKENI. Trimming cost V 6 bases and J 1 base; bases outside gene matches: 5. The CDR3 region is CASSSGLAGSYEQYF. The CDR3 DNA is TGTGCCAGCTCGAGCGGACTAGCGGGTTCCTACGAGCAGTACTTC.

The chain joins TRBV11-2 to TRBJ2-1, with D perhaps TRBD1 (5 bases). The CDR3 has 15 amino acids. Looked up from germline, CDR1 is SGHAT and CDR2 is FQNNGV. Trimming pared 3 bases from V and 4 bases from J, leaving 13 bases between. Written as DNA, the CDR3 is TGTGCCAGCAGCTTCCAGGGTAATTCGTACAATGAGCAGTTCTTC. Protein product: CASSFQGNSYNEQFF.

The chain joins TRBV18 to TRBJ2-7, with 8 bases identical to TRBD1. This CDR3 spans 15 amino acids. CDR1 is KGHSH and CDR2 is LQKENI in the germline V gene. Trimming cost V 3 bases and J 4 bases; bases outside gene matches: 8. CDR3 DNA: TGTGCCAGCTCACCGCCGTCAGGGGGCGGATACGAGCAGTACTTC. Amino acids: CASSPPSGGGYEQYF. Variable domain in full (rest from reference TRBV18 and TRBJ2-7): NAGVMQNPRHLVRRRGQEARLRCSPMKGHSHVYWYRQLPEEGLKFMVYLQKENIIDESGMPKERFSAEFPKEGPSILRIQQVVRGDSAAYFCASSPPSGGGYEQYFGPGTRLTVT.

The V and J genes are TRBV7-3 and TRBJ2-1, with 11 bases matching TRBD1. From germline, CDR1 is SGHTA and CDR2 FQGTGA. This CDR3 spans 14 amino acids. After removal of 5 bases from V and 7 bases from J, the junction contained 4 bases not matched to a gene. The CDR3 loop is CASSPRDRGNEQFF. CDR3 DNA: TGTGCCAGCAGCCCCCGGGACAGGGGGAATGAGCAGTTCTTC.

This clonotype has a count of ten or more. The rearrangement joins TRBV6-1 to TRBJ1-5; no reliable D call. CDR3 length equals 13 residues. Germline assignment: CDR1 MNHNS and CDR2 SASEGT. V was cut by 10 bases and J by 0 bases, with 10 bases left in between. CDR3 residues: CATHPYSNQPQHF. The DNA of the CDR3 is TGTGCCACCCACCCATATAGCAATCAGCCCCAGCATTTT.

J is TRBJ2-1 and V is TRBV7-2, with TRBD2 as a possible D gene (6 bases). The V end was cut by 5 bases, the J end by 5 bases, with 7 bases between. CDR3 length: 12 residues. Per germline, CDR1 SGHTA and CDR2 FQGNSA. The CDR3 DNA follows: TGTGCCAGCAGCCCGGGGGACAATGAGCAGTTCTTC. Its protein product is CASSPGDNEQFF.

This clonotype was found a few times. The chain has TRBV20-1 and TRBJ2-7, with 9 bases identical to TRBD2. V was pared by 4 bases and J by 3 bases, with 7 bases of the junction left unmatched. The CDR3 loop spans 14 amino acids. Germline CDR1 is DFQATT and CDR2 is SNEGSKA (reference sequence). Here the CDR3 DNA reads TGCAGTGCTACGTTAGCGGGGGTTAGCTACGAGCAGTACTTC. This translates into CSATLAGVSYEQYF.

The rearrangement joins TRBV29-1 to TRBJ1-2; D remains ambiguous. This CDR3 spans 12 amino acids. The V gene's germline CDR1 is SQVTM and CDR2 ANQGSEA. Between the trimmed V and J ends, which lost 1 base and 3 bases, there was a span of 6 bases. The CDR3 loop reads CSVEGTDYGYTF. CDR3 sequence (DNA): TGCAGCGTTGAAGGGACGGACTATGGCTACACCTTC.

The V and J genes are TRBV3-1 and TRBJ1-1; no clear D gene. In germline, CDR1 is LGHDT, CDR2 YNNKEL (reference sequence). Trimming cost V 1 base and J 4 bases, with 4 bases left between them. CDR3 length: 12 residues. The CDR3 spells CASSQAATEAFF. CDR3 coding DNA: TGTGCCAGCAGCCAAGCGGCCACTGAAGCTTTCTTT.

At least ten counts were recorded for this clonotype. The V and J genes are TRBV7-3 and TRBJ1-6; D might be TRBD1 (6 bases). The CDR3 consists of 14 residues. The ends were cut back, 4 bases at V and 5 bases at J, with 9 bases in the middle. The germline gives CDR1 SGHTA, CDR2 FQGTGA. The CDR3 DNA sequence: TGTGCCAGCAGCTCAGGGACAAATAATTCACCCCTCCACTTT. It is translated as CASSSGTNNSPLHF.

This chain links TRBV12-3 or TRBV12-4 with TRBJ2-1; 7 bases agree with TRBD2. J lost 4 bases, V lost 5 bases, and 5 bases had no gene match. This CDR3 is 14 amino acids long. The CDR3: CASSLRLAYNEQFF. The CDR3 coding sequence is TGTGCCAGCAGTCTCCGACTAGCTTACAATGAGCAGTTCTTC.

This clonotype has just a few counts. The chain has TRBV6-1 and TRBJ2-6; no reliable D call. There are 15 residues in the CDR3. The germline gives CDR1 MNHNS, CDR2 SASEGT. Between the trimmed V and J ends, which lost 4 bases and 0 bases, there was a span of 7 bases. The CDR3 DNA sequence: TGTGCCAGCAGTGCACGGCTCTCTGGGGCCAACGTCCTGACTTTC. Its protein is CASSARLSGANVLTF.

V and J are TRBV6-2 or TRBV6-3 and TRBJ1-2; 7 bases line up with TRBD1. The CDR3 consists of 14 residues. V dropped 7 bases and J dropped 5; count of bases not matched to a gene: 10. CDR1 MNHEY and CDR2 SVGEGT come from the germline V gene. CDR3 nucleotides: TGTGCCAGCACTCAAACCAGGGGGGAGTATGGCTACACCTTC. Protein: CASTQTRGEYGYTF.

The chain links TRBV6-1 to TRBJ2-1; 13 positions match TRBD2. The germline CDR1 and CDR2 sequences are MNHNS and SASEGT. This CDR3 region has 15 residues. The V segment lost 6 bases and the J segment 9 bases; nucleotides outside the gene matches: 8. CDR3 residues: CASSRTSGSTREQFF. The CDR3, as DNA: TGTGCCAGCAGCCGGACTAGCGGGAGTACGCGTGAGCAGTTCTTC.

The chain joins TRBV20-1 to TRBJ2-2; TRBD2 aligns across 10 bases. Germline CDR1 and CDR2: DFQATT and SNEGSKA (reference sequence). The CDR3 runs 14 residues. Unmatched junction bases numbered 5, after V lost 4 bases and J lost 6 bases. CDR3 DNA: TGCAGTGCTATGCAGCGGGAGGGCGCCGGGGAGCTGTTTTTT. Its protein product is CSAMQREGAGELFF.

CDR3 sequence reads: CASSTEIPNTEAFF. The CDR3 coding sequence is TGTGCCAGCAGCACCGAAATACCGAACACTGAAGCTTTCTTT. The chain joins TRBV7-9 to TRBJ1-1; D is uncertain. Germline V lookup: CDR1 SEHNR, CDR2 FQNEAQ (reference sequence). The CDR3 extends over 14 amino acids. Trimming removed 5 bases from V and 1 base from J, with 11 bases in between.

This clonotype was observed a few times. The CDR3 region is CASSRTGTIYGYTF. The DNA of the CDR3 is TGTGCCAGCAGCCGGACGGGTACCATTTATGGCTACACCTTC. The V gene is TRBV2, the J gene TRBJ1-2; D is unclear. Germline V CDR1 and CDR2: SNHLY, FYNNEI. The V and J ends lost 6 bases and 5 bases respectively, with 16 bases between them. The CDR3 sequence is 14 residues long.

This clonotype came up a few times. V usage is TRBV12-3 or TRBV12-4 and J usage is TRBJ2-7; D might be TRBD2 (5 bases). This CDR3 contains 13 residues. V was pared by 3 bases and J by 1 base, with 7 bases between. The CDR3 region has the DNA TGTGCCAGCAGTTTTACGGGATCCTACGAGCAGTACTTC. Protein sequence: CASSFTGSYEQYF.

The table lists this clonotype with many counts. This chain joins TRBV5-6 and TRBJ2-7, with D possibly matching TRBD2 (7 bases). The germline CDR1 and CDR2 sequences are SGHDT and YYEEEE. V was cut by 2 bases and J by 3 bases, with 18 bases left in between. The CDR3 has 16 residues. CDR3 region: CASSFLSGGGVYEQYF. The CDR3 coding sequence is TGTGCCAGCAGCTTCCTTTCTGGGGGGGGCGTCTACGAGCAGTACTTC.

The gene calls are TRBV12-3 or TRBV12-4 and TRBJ1-2; tentative D call: TRBD1 (6 bases). The V and J ends lost 7 bases and 4 bases respectively, with 22 bases between them. This CDR3 contains 16 residues. The CDR3 sequence is CASTLGQIQMGYGYTF. The DNA of the CDR3 is TGTGCCAGCACCCTCGGACAGATCCAAATGGGCTATGGCTACACCTTC.

The chain joins TRBV6-6 to TRBJ1-3; D gene ambiguous. The V gene lost 4 bases and the J gene lost 9 bases, with 16 bases spanning the gap. Germline assignment: CDR1 MNHNY and CDR2 SVGAGI (reference sequence). CDR3 length: 14 amino acids. CDR3 in DNA: TGTGCCAGCAGTTTGTCCGCGTACGGGCGCACCATATATTTT. Encoded protein: CASSLSAYGRTIYF.

The chain has TRBV11-2 and TRBJ1-1; D ambiguous. CDR1 SGHAT and CDR2 FQNNGV come from the germline V gene. V lost 2 bases and J lost 1, with 5 bases in between. The CDR3 is 13 amino acids. CDR3 amino acids: CASSLFANTEAFF. CDR3 DNA: TGTGCCAGCAGCTTATTTGCGAACACTGAAGCTTTCTTT.

At least ten counts were recorded for this clonotype. This sequence joins TRBV20-1 and TRBJ1-2; 7 positions match TRBD1. The germline gives CDR1 DFQATT, CDR2 SNEGSKA (reference sequence). V lost 7 bases, J lost 1 base, and 12 bases stayed unmatched. CDR3 length equals 15 residues. The CDR3: CSGWSQGDRNYGYTF. CDR3 nucleotides: TGCAGTGGGTGGTCCCAGGGGGATCGTAACTATGGCTACACCTTC.

This clonotype came up a few times. The V and J genes are TRBV29-1 and TRBJ2-7, with D unclear. The CDR3 consists of 11 residues. V lost 4 bases and J lost 6, with 10 bases in between. The germline gives CDR1 SQVTM, CDR2 ANQGSEA. In DNA form, the CDR3 reads TGCAGCGTTGTCGACGCCCCCGAGCAGTACTTC. Amino acid sequence: CSVVDAPEQYF.

The chain carries TRBV6-2 or TRBV6-3 and TRBJ2-1, with TRBD2 matching over 11 bases. Germline V lookup: CDR1 MNHEY, CDR2 SVGEGT. The CDR3 contains 16 residues. V shed 6 bases and J 4 bases; nucleotides not matched to a gene: 8. Written as DNA, the CDR3 is TGTGCCAGCAGATCCCTCACTAGCGGGGGATACAATGAGCAGTTCTTC. Amino acids: CASRSLTSGGYNEQFF.

This clonotype was seen at least ten times. The chain recombines TRBV6-6 with TRBJ1-4; D is ambiguous. The CDR3 contains 16 residues. V was shortened by 7 bases and J by 0 bases, with 15 bases between the two germline ends. From germline, CDR1 is MNHNY and CDR2 SVGAGI (reference sequence). CDR3 nucleotide sequence: TGTGCCAGCATGGGAAACGCTCTAGCAACTAATGAAAAACTGTTTTTT. Residues: CASMGNALATNEKLFF.

The rearrangement links TRBV15 to TRBJ1-1; perhaps TRBD1 as D (5 bases). Germline V gene data show CDR1 as LNHNV and CDR2 as YYDKDF (reference sequence). The V end was cut by 6 bases, the J end by 5 bases, with 16 bases between. The CDR3 loop spans 14 amino acids. This chain's CDR3 is CATSEFEGRTEAFF. Here the CDR3 DNA reads TGTGCCACCAGTGAGTTTGAGGGGCGGACTGAAGCTTTCTTT.